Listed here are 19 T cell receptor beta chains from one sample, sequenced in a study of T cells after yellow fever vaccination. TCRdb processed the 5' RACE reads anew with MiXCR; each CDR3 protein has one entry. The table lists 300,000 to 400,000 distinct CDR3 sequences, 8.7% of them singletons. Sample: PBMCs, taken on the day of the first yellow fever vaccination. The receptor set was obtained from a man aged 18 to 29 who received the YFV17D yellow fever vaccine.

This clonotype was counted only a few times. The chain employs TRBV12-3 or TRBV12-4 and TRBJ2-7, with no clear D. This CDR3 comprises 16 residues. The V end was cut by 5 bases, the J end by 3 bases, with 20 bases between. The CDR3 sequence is CASSPPRAGVDYEQYV. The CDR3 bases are TGTGCCAGCAGTCCGCCCCGGGCAGGAGTGGACTACGAGCAGTACGTC.

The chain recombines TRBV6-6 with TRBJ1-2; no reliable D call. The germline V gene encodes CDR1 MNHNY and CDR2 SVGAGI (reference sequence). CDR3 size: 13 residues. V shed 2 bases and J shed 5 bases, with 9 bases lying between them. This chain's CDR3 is CASSYLSGYGYTF. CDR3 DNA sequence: TGTGCCAGCAGTTACCTGAGCGGATATGGCTACACCTTC.

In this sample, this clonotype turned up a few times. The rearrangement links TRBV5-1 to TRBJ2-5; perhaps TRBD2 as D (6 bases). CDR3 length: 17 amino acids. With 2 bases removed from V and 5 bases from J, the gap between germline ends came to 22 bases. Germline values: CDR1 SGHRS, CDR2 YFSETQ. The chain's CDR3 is CASSFSPTSGGLETQYF. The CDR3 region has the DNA TGCGCCAGCAGCTTTTCCCCAACTAGTGGGGGGTTGGAGACCCAGTACTTC.

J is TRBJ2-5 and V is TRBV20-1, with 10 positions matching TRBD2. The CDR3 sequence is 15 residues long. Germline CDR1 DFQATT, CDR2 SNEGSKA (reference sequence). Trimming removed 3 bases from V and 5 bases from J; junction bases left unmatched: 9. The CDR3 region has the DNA TGCAGTGCTAGTATTCAGCGGGGGGGCCGCGAGACCCAGTACTTC. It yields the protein CSASIQRGGRETQYF.

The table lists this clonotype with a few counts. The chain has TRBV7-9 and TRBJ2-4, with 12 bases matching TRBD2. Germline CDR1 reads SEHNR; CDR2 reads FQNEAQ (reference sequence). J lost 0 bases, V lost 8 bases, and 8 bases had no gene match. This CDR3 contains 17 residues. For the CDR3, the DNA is TGTGCCAGCGGGAGACTAGCGGGGGCCTTAGCCAAAAACATTCAGTACTTC. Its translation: CASGRLAGALAKNIQYF.

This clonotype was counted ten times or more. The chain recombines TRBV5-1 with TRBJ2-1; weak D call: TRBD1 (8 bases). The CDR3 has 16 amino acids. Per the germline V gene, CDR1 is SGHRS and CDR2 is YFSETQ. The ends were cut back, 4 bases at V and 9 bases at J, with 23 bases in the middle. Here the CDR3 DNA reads TGCGCCAGCAGCAGTGAGGGCCACAGGGGGGGTGGTGAGCAGTTCTTC. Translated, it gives CASSSEGHRGGGEQFF.

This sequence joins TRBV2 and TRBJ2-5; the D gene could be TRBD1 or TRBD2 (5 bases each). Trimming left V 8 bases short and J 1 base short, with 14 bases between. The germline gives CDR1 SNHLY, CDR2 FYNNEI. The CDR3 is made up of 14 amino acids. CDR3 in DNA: TGTGCCAGCGATCGGAATGGGGGCCAAGAGACCCAGTACTTC. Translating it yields CASDRNGGQETQYF.

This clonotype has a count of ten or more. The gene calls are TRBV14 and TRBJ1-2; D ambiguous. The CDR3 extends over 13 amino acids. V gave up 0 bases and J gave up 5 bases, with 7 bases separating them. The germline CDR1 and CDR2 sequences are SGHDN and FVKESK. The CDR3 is CASSQETGYGYTF. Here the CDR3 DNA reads TGTGCCAGCAGCCAAGAGACGGGGTATGGCTACACCTTC.

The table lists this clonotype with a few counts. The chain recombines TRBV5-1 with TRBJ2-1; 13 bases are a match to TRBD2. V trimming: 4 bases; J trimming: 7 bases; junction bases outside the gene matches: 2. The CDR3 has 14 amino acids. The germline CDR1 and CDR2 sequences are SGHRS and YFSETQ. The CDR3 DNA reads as TGCGCCAGCAGCGGACTAGCGGGAGAGAATGAGCAGTTCTTC. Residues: CASSGLAGENEQFF. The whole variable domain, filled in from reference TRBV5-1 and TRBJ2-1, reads KAGVTQTPRYLIKTRGQQVTLSCSPISGHRSVSWYQQTPGQGLQFLFEYFSETQRNKGNFPGRFSGRQFSNSRSEMNVSTLELGDSALYLCASSGLAGENEQFFGPGTRLTVL.

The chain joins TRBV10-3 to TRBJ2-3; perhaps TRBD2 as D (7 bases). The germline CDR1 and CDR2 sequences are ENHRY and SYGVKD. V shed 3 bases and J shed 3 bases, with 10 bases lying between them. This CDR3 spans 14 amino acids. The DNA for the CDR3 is TGTGCCATCAGTGACGGGGGGCCTACAGATACGCAGTATTTT. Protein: CAISDGGPTDTQYF.

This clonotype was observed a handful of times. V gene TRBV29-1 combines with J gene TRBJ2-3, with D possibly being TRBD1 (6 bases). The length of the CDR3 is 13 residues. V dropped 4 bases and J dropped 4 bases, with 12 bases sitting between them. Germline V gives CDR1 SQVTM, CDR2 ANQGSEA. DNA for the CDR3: TGCAGCGTTGGCCAGGGGACGCCAGATACGCAGTATTTT. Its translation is CSVGQGTPDTQYF.

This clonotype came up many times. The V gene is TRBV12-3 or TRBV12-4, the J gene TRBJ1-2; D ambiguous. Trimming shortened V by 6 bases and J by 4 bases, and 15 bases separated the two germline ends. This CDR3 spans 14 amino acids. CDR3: CASSPVNGGYGYTF. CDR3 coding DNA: TGTGCCAGCAGCCCCGTGAACGGAGGCTATGGCTACACCTTC.

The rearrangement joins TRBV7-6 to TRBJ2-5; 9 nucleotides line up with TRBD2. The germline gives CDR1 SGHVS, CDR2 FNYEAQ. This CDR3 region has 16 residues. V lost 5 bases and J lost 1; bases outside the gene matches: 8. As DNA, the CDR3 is TGTGCCAGCAGCACCCGACTAGCGGAGGCCCAAGAGACCCAGTACTTC. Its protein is CASSTRLAEAQETQYF. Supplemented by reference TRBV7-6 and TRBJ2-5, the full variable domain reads GAGVSQSPRYKVTKRGQDVALRCDPISGHVSLYWYRQALGQGPEFLTYFNYEAQQDKSGLPNDRFSAERPEGSISTLTIQRTEQRDSAMYRCASSTRLAEAQETQYFGPGTRLLVL.

Here the CDR3 DNA reads TGCGCCAGCAGCCAAGGGAAGGGGGCGAACAATCAGCCCCAGCATTTT. Protein sequence: CASSQGKGANNQPQHF. The chain is built from TRBV4-1 and TRBJ1-5; 7 nucleotides line up with TRBD1. This CDR3 is built from 16 residues. V trimming: 1 base; J trimming: 3 bases; junction bases outside the gene matches: 6. Germline CDR1 and CDR2: MGHRA and YSYEKL.

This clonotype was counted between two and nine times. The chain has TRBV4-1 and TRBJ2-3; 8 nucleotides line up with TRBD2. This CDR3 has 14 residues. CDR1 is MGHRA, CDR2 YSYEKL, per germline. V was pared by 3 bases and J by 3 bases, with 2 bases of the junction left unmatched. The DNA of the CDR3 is TGCGCCAGCAGCCAGGCGGGGGGTACAGATACGCAGTATTTT. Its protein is CASSQAGGTDTQYF.

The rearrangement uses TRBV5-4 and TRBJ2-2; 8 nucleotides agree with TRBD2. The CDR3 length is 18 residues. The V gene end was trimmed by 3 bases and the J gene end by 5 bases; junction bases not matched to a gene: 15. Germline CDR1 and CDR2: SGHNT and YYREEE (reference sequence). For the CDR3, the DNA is TGTGCCAGCAGCTGGGGGTTCGGTCGGGGGGGCCGAACCGGGGAGCTGTTTTTT. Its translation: CASSWGFGRGGRTGELFF.

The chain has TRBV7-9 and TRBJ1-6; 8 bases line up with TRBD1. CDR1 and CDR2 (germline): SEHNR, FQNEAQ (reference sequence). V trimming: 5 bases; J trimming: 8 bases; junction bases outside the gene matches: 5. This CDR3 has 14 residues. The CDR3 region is CASSIGQGDSPLHF. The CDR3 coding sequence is TGTGCCAGCAGCATCGGACAGGGAGATTCACCCCTCCACTTT.

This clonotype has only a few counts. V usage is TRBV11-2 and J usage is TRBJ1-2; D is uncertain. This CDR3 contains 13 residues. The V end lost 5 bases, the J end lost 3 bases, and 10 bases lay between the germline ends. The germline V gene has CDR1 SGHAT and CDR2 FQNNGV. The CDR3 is CASSQDPDYGYTF. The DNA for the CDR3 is TGTGCCAGCAGCCAAGACCCCGACTATGGCTACACCTTC.

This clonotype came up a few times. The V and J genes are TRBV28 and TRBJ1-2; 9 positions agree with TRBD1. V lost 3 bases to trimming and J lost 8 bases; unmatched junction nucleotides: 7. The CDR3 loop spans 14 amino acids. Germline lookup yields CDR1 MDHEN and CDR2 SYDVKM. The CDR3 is CASSFPGQGRGYTF. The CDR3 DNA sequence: TGTGCCAGCAGTTTTCCGGGACAGGGAAGAGGCTACACCTTC.